These 21 T cell receptor beta chains were sequenced from one sample in a study of CD8+ T cells in alopecia areata. Isolated RNA was reverse transcribed into cDNA used as the sequencing template. TCRdb keeps only in-frame clones here, not all; method: immunoSEQ multiplex PCR. The data show about 210,000 clones, approximately 70% seen once. Treatment: oral pan-JAK inhibitor, 5-10 mg twice daily. The source material was CD4+ T cells sorted from blood, sampled at approximately week 44, from a patient treated with tofacitinib. Receptors were obtained from a human donor with alopecia areata.

With regard to this clone: Other DNA variants within this sample encode the same CDR3. The chain carries TRBV30 and TRBJ1-1; no clear D. Trimming removed 3 bases at V and 4 bases at J, with 12 bases between. Germline V gives CDR1 GTSNPN, CDR2 SVGIG (reference sequence). This CDR3 has 13 amino acids. The CDR3 DNA reads TGTGCCTGGAGCAGGCAAGGCGGCACTGAAGCTTTCTTT. It specifies CAWSRQGGTEAFF. Combining the CDR3 with reference TRBV30 and TRBJ1-1 gives the whole variable domain SQTIHQWPATLVQPVGSPLSLECTVEGTSNPNLYWYRQAAGRGLQLLFYSVGIGQISSEVPQNLSASRPQDRQFILSSKKLLLSDSGFYLCAWSRQGGTEAFFGQGTRLTVV.

The chain uses TRBV5-1 and TRBJ1-1; TRBD1 aligns across 8 bases. The trim removed 1 base at V and 1 base at J, leaving 15 bases unmatched. CDR1 and CDR2 from the germline V gene are SGHRS and YFSETQ. The CDR3 totals 19 residues. The CDR3 is CASSLWASTGANKNTEAFF. In nucleotides, the CDR3 is TGCGCCAGCAGCTTGTGGGCTTCGACAGGGGCTAATAAGAACACTGAAGCTTTCTTT.

This clone was detected only a few times. This rearrangement joins TRBV29-1 to TRBJ2-3; D is perhaps TRBD1 (5 bases). The length of the CDR3 is 16 residues. Deletions cut 7 bases from V and 3 bases from J, with 23 bases between. CDR1 and CDR2 from the germline V gene are SQVTM and ANQGSEA. Written as DNA, the CDR3 is TGCAGCGCCCTGATTAATGGCGGCAGGGTGACAGATACGCAGTATTTT. This encodes CSALINGGRVTDTQYF.

The J gene is TRBJ1-2, the V gene TRBV29-1; 9 bases align to TRBD1. The CDR3 is 11 residues long. Germline V lookup: CDR1 SQVTM, CDR2 ANQGSEA. V lost 7 bases to trimming and J lost 6 bases; unmatched junction nucleotides: 3. The CDR3 bases are TGCAGCGCCGGACAGGGGAATGGCTACACCTTC. Encoded protein: CSAGQGNGYTF.

This clone was counted a single time. The sample contains more than one DNA sequence encoding this CDR3. The chain is built from TRBV29-1 and TRBJ1-2; D unclear. Germline CDR1 and CDR2: SQVTM and ANQGSEA. This CDR3 region has 11 residues. Trimming removed 1 base from V and 5 bases from J, with 5 bases in between. CDR3 nucleotide sequence: TGCAGCGTTGAAGGAGGGTATGGCTACACCTTC. This encodes CSVEGGYGYTF.

In this sample, this clone turned up a few times. The V and J genes are TRBV7-2 and TRBJ1-2; TRBD1 might be the D (5 bases). Trimming removed 2 bases at V and 4 bases at J, with 8 bases between. This CDR3 region has 13 residues. In germline, CDR1 is SGHTA, CDR2 FQGNSA. The DNA of the CDR3 is TGTGCCAGCAGCTTACGGGGGATCTATGGCTACACCTTC. Translation gives CASSLRGIYGYTF. Based on the CDR3 plus reference TRBV7-2 and TRBJ1-2, the full variable domain is GAGVSQSPSNKVTEKGKDVELRCDPISGHTALYWYRQSLGQGLEFLIYFQGNSAPDKSGLPSDRFSAERTGGSVSTLTIQRTQQEDSAVYLCASSLRGIYGYTFGSGTRLTVV.

V is TRBV7-2 and J is TRBJ1-2; TRBD1 aligns across 8 bases. The V gene's germline CDR1 is SGHTA and CDR2 FQGNSA. With 5 bases clipped from V and 4 bases from J, the junction kept 6 bases outside the gene matches. The CDR3 has 14 amino acids. The CDR3: CASSRPDRAYGYTF. The CDR3 nucleotides read TGTGCCAGCAGCAGACCGGACAGGGCCTATGGCTACACCTTC.

This chain uses TRBV30 with TRBJ1-1; D is unclear. V lost 2 bases and J lost 4, with 11 bases in between. There are 13 residues in the CDR3. Germline V gene lookup returns CDR1 GTSNPN and CDR2 SVGIG (reference sequence). The CDR3 region is CAWSKGLRTEAFF. DNA for the CDR3: TGTGCCTGGAGTAAGGGATTACGCACTGAAGCTTTCTTT.

This chain joins TRBV4-3 and TRBJ2-7, with D possibly matching TRBD1 (6 bases). This CDR3 is 15 amino acids long. Germline V gene lookup returns CDR1 LGHNA and CDR2 YSLEER. The V gene lost 2 bases and the J gene lost 2 bases, with 13 bases spanning the gap. CDR3 bases: TGCGCCAGCAGCCAAATACAGGGTTCCGCCTACGAGCAGTACTTC. This gives the protein CASSQIQGSAYEQYF.

This clone occurred a few times. DNA for the CDR3: TGTGCTAGTGGTTTGGCTGGGCTTAGTGCGCAGTATTTT. This translates into CASGLAGLSAQYF. The chain couples TRBV12-5 to TRBJ2-3, with D unresolved. V lost 1 base and J lost 10, with 12 bases in between. Germline values: CDR1 LGHNT, CDR2 FRNRAP. This CDR3 is built from 13 residues. The entire variable domain, with the rest obtained from reference TRBV12-5 and TRBJ2-3, is as follows: DARVTQTPRHKVTEMGQEVTMRCQPILGHNTVFWYRQTMMQGLELLAYFRNRAPLDDSGMPKDRFSAEMPDATLATLKIQPSEPRDSAVYFCASGLAGLSAQYFGPGTRLTVL.

V and J are TRBV10-1 and TRBJ2-3, with 10 bases aligning to TRBD2. V lost 3 bases and J lost 6; bases outside the gene matches: 6. Germline values: CDR1 WNHNN, CDR2 SYGVQD (reference sequence). This CDR3 spans 15 amino acids. CDR3 residues: CASSDAGLAADTQYF. CDR3 sequence (DNA): TGCGCCAGCAGTGATGCTGGACTAGCGGCGGATACGCAGTATTTT.

The J gene is TRBJ1-1, the V gene TRBV4-3; 10 positions match TRBD1. CDR3 length: 17 amino acids. The J segment lost 4 bases and the V segment lost 3 bases, leaving 11 bases of the junction unmatched. Germline V CDR1 and CDR2: LGHNA, YSLEER. CDR3 sequence: CASSQLPGGTGATEAFF. The DNA of the CDR3 is TGCGCCAGCAGCCAGTTACCAGGGGGGACAGGGGCCACTGAAGCTTTCTTT.

The chain carries TRBV29-1 and TRBJ1-1, with D tentatively TRBD1 (5 bases). V was trimmed by 4 bases and J by 0 bases, leaving 9 bases between them. Looked up from germline, CDR1 is SQVTM and CDR2 is ANQGSEA. The CDR3 is 13 residues long. The CDR3 here is CSVGGALNTEAFF. The CDR3 bases are TGCAGCGTTGGAGGGGCGCTGAACACTGAAGCTTTCTTT.

V usage is TRBV6-5 and J usage is TRBJ2-5, with a tentative D call TRBD2 (5 bases). Trimming shortened V by 2 bases and J by 5 bases, and 12 bases separated the two germline ends. The CDR3 extends over 14 amino acids. Germline V CDR1 and CDR2: MNHEY, SVGAGI. Written as DNA, the CDR3 is TGTGCCAGCAGTTACAGGCTAGCTTACGAGACCCAGTACTTC. This codes for CASSYRLAYETQYF.

The chain employs TRBV7-9 and TRBJ1-1; D is undetermined. The CDR3 extends over 12 amino acids. Germline loops: CDR1 SEHNR, CDR2 FQNEAQ (reference sequence). Trimming left V 0 bases short and J 6 bases short, with 5 bases between. Here the CDR3 DNA reads TGTGCCAGCAGCTTAGCGGCTGCTGAAGCTTTCTTT. Translating it yields CASSLAAAEAFF. The full variable domain, in which reference TRBV7-9 and TRBJ1-1 provide the parts outside the CDR3, is DTGVSQNPRHKITKRGQNVTFRCDPISEHNRLYWYRQTLGQGPEFLTYFQNEAQLEKSRLLSDRFSAERPKGSFSTLEIQRTEQGDSAMYLCASSLAAAEAFFGQGTRLTVV.

J is TRBJ2-1 and V is TRBV6-5; unclear D gene. This CDR3 has 13 residues. Germline assignment: CDR1 MNHEY and CDR2 SVGAGI. The V end was cut by 5 bases, the J end by 6 bases, with 11 bases between. DNA of the CDR3: TGTGCCAGCAGTGACACTCGAAGCAATGAGCAGTTCTTC. Protein product: CASSDTRSNEQFF.

V gene TRBV5-1 combines with J gene TRBJ1-6; D not certain. Germline-derived CDR1 and CDR2 are SGHRS and YFSETQ. Trimming took off 3 bases at V and 14 bases at J, with 12 bases between the two ends. The CDR3 runs 12 residues. The chain's CDR3 is CASSSDGLSLHF. The CDR3 region has the DNA TGCGCCAGCAGCTCGGACGGCTTATCCCTCCACTTT.

Note on this clone: It is likely a read error: a sequence one base away is far more abundant. This chain links TRBV11-2 with TRBJ2-2; 7 bases line up with TRBD1. CDR3 length equals 15 residues. CDR1 and CDR2 from the germline V gene are SGHAT and FQNNGV. The CDR3 loop reads CASSQTGWGTGELLF. In DNA, the CDR3 is TGTGCCAGCAGCCAGACAGGGTGGGGTACCGGGGAGCTGCTTTTT.

The rearrangement links TRBV29-1 to TRBJ1-2; 7 positions agree with TRBD1. The CDR3 runs 13 residues. The V and J ends lost 7 bases and 8 bases, in that order; junction bases with no gene match: 13. The germline gives CDR1 SQVTM, CDR2 ANQGSEA. CDR3 loop: CSGHSEGAGGYTF. The CDR3 region has the DNA TGCAGCGGACACTCGGAGGGGGCTGGAGGCTACACCTTC.

This clone was recorded many times. V and J are TRBV7-9 and TRBJ1-5; D remains ambiguous. Germline CDR1 is SEHNR and CDR2 is FQNEAQ (reference sequence). The CDR3 loop spans 15 amino acids. The ends were cut back, 1 base at V and 3 bases at J, with 10 bases in the middle. The CDR3 bases are TGTGCCAGCAGCTTAGAGTCGGGCCCCAATCAGCCCCAGCATTTT. Translated: CASSLESGPNQPQHF. Full variable domain (remainder filled in from reference TRBV7-9 and TRBJ1-5): DTGVSQNPRHKITKRGQNVTFRCDPISEHNRLYWYRQTLGQGPEFLTYFQNEAQLEKSRLLSDRFSAERPKGSFSTLEIQRTEQGDSAMYLCASSLESGPNQPQHFGDGTRLSIL.

The chain joins TRBV11-3 to TRBJ2-2; 7 bases line up with TRBD1. V was pared by 5 bases and J by 6 bases, with 9 bases of the junction left unmatched. From germline, CDR1 is SGHNT and CDR2 YENEEA. This CDR3 spans 15 amino acids. CDR3 coding DNA: TGTGCCAGCAGCCCCAGGGACAGAATGGCCGGGGAGCTGTTTTTT. It is translated as CASSPRDRMAGELFF.